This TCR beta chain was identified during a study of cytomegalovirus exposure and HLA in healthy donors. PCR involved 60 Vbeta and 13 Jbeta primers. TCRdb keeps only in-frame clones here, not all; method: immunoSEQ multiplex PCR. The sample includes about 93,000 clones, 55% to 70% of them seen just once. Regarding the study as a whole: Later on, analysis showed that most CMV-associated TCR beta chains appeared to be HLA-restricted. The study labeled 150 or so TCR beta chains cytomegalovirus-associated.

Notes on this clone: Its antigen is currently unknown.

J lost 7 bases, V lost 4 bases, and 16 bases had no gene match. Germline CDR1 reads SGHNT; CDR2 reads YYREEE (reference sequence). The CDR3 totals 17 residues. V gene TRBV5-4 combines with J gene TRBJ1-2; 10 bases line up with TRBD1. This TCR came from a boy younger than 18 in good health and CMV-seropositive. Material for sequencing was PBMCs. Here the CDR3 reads CASSQPNPGTGEGGYTF. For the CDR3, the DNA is TGTGCCAGCAGCCAGCCTAACCCCGGGACAGGGGAAGGTGGCTACACCTTC.